This T cell receptor beta chain was identified during a study of cytomegalovirus exposure and HLA in healthy donors. The CDR3 has 17 residues. Germline CDR1 and CDR2: SGHVS and FQNEAQ. The ends lost 0 bases at V and 2 bases at J; junction bases unmatched: 9. Broader study findings: Reported performance of the classifier showed diagnosis of cytomegalovirus status with high specificity and sensitivity.

Points on this clone: The antigen is undetermined.

Clones were read by immunoSEQ multiplex PCR, and TCRdb kept only the in-frame ones, dropping some. Of 130,000 to 150,000 clones listed, 89% are singletons. Sample: PBMCs. This TCR derives from a woman younger than 30 in good health and CMV-seropositive. The chain links TRBV7-8 to TRBJ1-2; 7 nucleotides match TRBD1. The chain's CDR3 is CASSLAARGNSNYGYTF. CDR3 coding DNA: TGTGCCAGCAGCTTAGCGGCCAGGGGGAACTCCAACTATGGCTACACCTTC.